What follows are 14 T cell receptor beta chains derived from one specimen sequenced in a study of brain T cells in children with intractable seizures. Assay used: immunoSEQ multiplex PCR; TCRdb lists only in-frame clones, some missing. The profile shows approximately 23,000 clones, roughly 94% of them singletons. This material consisted of peripheral blood, taken at surgery. Receptors originate from a boy between 10 and 17 years old with focal cortical dysplasia and intractable seizures.

This clone was picked up one time. The chain couples TRBV4-1 to TRBJ1-2; no reliable D call. Trimming shortened V by 0 bases and J by 4 bases, and 12 bases separated the two germline ends. The CDR3 sequence is 15 residues long. Germline V gene sequence: CDR1 MGHRA, CDR2 YSYEKL. In DNA form, the CDR3 reads TGCGCCAGCAGCCAAGAGGAAGGGCTGGTCTATGGCTACACCTTC. This encodes CASSQEEGLVYGYTF.

The chain employs TRBV6-6 and TRBJ1-4, with a possible D match to TRBD1 (6 bases). Germline V lookup: CDR1 MNHNY, CDR2 SVGAGI (reference sequence). Trimming cost V 2 bases and J 8 bases, with 12 bases left between them. The CDR3 covers 14 residues. The CDR3 reads CASSYEGGGEKLFF. The CDR3, as DNA: TGTGCCAGCAGTTACGAGGGGGGTGGGGAAAAACTGTTTTTT.

J is TRBJ2-1 and V is TRBV6-5; 8 bases match TRBD1. Germline lookup yields CDR1 MNHEY and CDR2 SVGAGI. V lost 8 bases to trimming and J lost 6 bases; unmatched junction nucleotides: 9. CDR3 length: 14 residues. The CDR3 coding sequence is TGTGCCAGCGGCCGGACAGGGTCCCCCAATGAGCAGTTCTTC. It translates to CASGRTGSPNEQFF.

In this sample, this clone turned up once. The chain uses TRBV7-3 and TRBJ2-3; 8 positions agree with TRBD2. Germline V gene sequence: CDR1 SGHTA, CDR2 FQGTGA. This CDR3 comprises 17 residues. Trimming removed 1 base from V and 3 bases from J; junction bases left unmatched: 9. This CDR3 reads CASSLSGGLTGTDTQYF. The CDR3 nucleotides read TGTGCCAGCAGCTTAAGCGGGGGGCTTACGGGGACAGATACGCAGTATTTT.

The CDR3 loop reads CSVELSGAQGETQYF. The CDR3 DNA is TGCAGCGTTGAGCTTAGCGGGGCCCAGGGAGAGACCCAGTACTTC. The chain couples TRBV29-1 to TRBJ2-5, with TRBD2 matching 8 bases. J lost 4 bases, V lost 3 bases, and 10 bases had no gene match. Looked up from germline, CDR1 is SQVTM and CDR2 is ANQGSEA. The CDR3 totals 15 residues.

The chain couples TRBV29-1 to TRBJ2-3, with 8 bases identical to TRBD1. V lost 7 bases and J lost 6; bases outside the gene matches: 6. The CDR3 has 12 residues. Looked up from germline, CDR1 is SQVTM and CDR2 is ANQGSEA. CDR3: CSARTGLDTQYF. In DNA, the CDR3 is TGCAGCGCTCGGACAGGGTTGGATACGCAGTATTTT.

The chain carries TRBV30 and TRBJ2-1; D uncertain. With 0 bases removed from V and 4 bases from J, the gap between germline ends came to 7 bases. Germline CDR1 reads GTSNPN; CDR2 reads SVGIG (reference sequence). The CDR3 is 13 amino acids. As DNA, the CDR3 is TGTGCCTGGAGTGTAAAGGAATACAATGAGCAGTTCTTC. Its translation: CAWSVKEYNEQFF.

This clone was seen a single time. The chain is built from TRBV10-3 and TRBJ2-2, with D maybe TRBD2 (6 bases). Germline CDR1 ENHRY, CDR2 SYGVKD. The CDR3 runs to 17 residues. V was cut by 5 bases and J by 3 bases, with 19 bases left in between. CDR3 DNA sequence: TGTGCCATCAGTTCTCGGGGTGGATGGGGGGACACCGGGGAGCTGTTTTTT. This encodes CAISSRGGWGDTGELFF.

The chain has TRBV2 and TRBJ2-1; tentative D call: TRBD2 (5 bases). This CDR3 is built from 20 residues. CDR1 SNHLY and CDR2 FYNNEI come from the germline V gene. V shed 5 bases and J shed 3 bases, with 29 bases lying between them. CDR3 sequence: CASSTKREPGTSFVYNEQFF. The CDR3 DNA is TGTGCCAGCAGTACCAAGCGAGAACCGGGAACATCGTTCGTCTACAATGAGCAGTTCTTC.

This clone was observed a single time. The rearrangement joins TRBV6-1 to TRBJ2-3, with D possibly being TRBD2 (7 bases). Germline lookup yields CDR1 MNHNS and CDR2 SASEGT. Trimming left V 3 bases short and J 4 bases short, with 11 bases between. The CDR3 covers 14 residues. In DNA, the CDR3 is TGTGCCAGCAGTGAGGGGGGGGGCCCAGATACGCAGTATTTT. Amino acid sequence: CASSEGGGPDTQYF.

This rearrangement joins TRBV18 to TRBJ2-2; 7 bases map to TRBD1. The germline gives CDR1 KGHSH, CDR2 LQKENI. The CDR3 is 14 residues long. V gave up 3 bases and J gave up 4 bases; unmatched junction bases: 2. The chain's CDR3 is CASSPRGSTGELFF. The DNA for the CDR3 is TGTGCCAGCTCACCCAGGGGGAGCACCGGGGAGCTGTTTTTT.

The CDR3 DNA is TGTGCCAGCAGTTTGTTATACACCGGGGAGCTGTTTTTT. Its translation is CASSLLYTGELFF. The chain uses TRBV28 and TRBJ2-2; unclear D gene. V dropped 3 bases and J dropped 3 bases, with 5 bases sitting between them. This CDR3 has 13 amino acids. The germline CDR1 and CDR2 sequences are MDHEN and SYDVKM.

This chain links TRBV7-3 with TRBJ1-1; D uncertain. The CDR3 has 12 amino acids. Germline assignment: CDR1 SGHTA and CDR2 FQGTGA. With 3 bases removed from V and 3 bases from J, the gap between germline ends came to 5 bases. The CDR3 loop is CASSFRDTEAFF. In DNA form, the CDR3 reads TGTGCCAGCAGCTTTCGTGACACTGAAGCTTTCTTT.

The V call is TRBV2, the J call TRBJ1-5, with D tentatively TRBD1 (6 bases). The CDR3 is 15 residues long. Germline lookup yields CDR1 SNHLY and CDR2 FYNNEI. V was cut by 3 bases and J by 5 bases, with 14 bases left in between. For the CDR3, the DNA is TGTGCCAGCAGTGATGAACAGGGTATTTATCAGCCCCAGCATTTT. Amino acids: CASSDEQGIYQPQHF.